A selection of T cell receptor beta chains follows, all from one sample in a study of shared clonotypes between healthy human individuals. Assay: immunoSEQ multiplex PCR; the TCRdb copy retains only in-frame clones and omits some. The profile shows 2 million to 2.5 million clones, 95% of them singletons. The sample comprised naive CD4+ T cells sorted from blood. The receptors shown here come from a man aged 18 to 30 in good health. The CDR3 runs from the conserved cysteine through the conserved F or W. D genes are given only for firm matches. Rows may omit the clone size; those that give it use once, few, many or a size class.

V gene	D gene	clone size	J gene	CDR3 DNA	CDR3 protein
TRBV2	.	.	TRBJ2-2	TGTGCCAGCAGCCTGCTTCGGTCCGGGGAGCTGTTTTTT	CASSLLRSGELFF
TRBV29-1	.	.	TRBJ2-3	TGCAGCGTTGCCGGGGGGCGGGGCACAGATACGCAGTATTTT	CSVAGGRGTDTQYF
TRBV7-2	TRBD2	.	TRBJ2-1	TGTGCCAGCAGCCCTGGGGGGAGCGGGAGCTCCTACAATGAGCAGTTCTTC	CASSPGGSGSSYNEQFF
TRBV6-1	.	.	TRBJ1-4	TGTGCCAGCAATCTTTCGACTAATGAAAAACTGTTTTTT	CASNLSTNEKLFF
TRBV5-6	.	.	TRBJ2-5	TGTGCCAGCAGCTTGATTGACAGCCAAGAGACCCAGTACTTC	CASSLIDSQETQYF
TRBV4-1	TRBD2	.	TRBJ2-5	TGCGCCAGCAGCCAAGTTGGTCAGGGGTTGCTAGCGGGGGGCCAAGAGACCCAGTACTTC	CASSQVGQGLLAGGQETQYF
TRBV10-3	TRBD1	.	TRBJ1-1	TGTGCCATCAGTGATCTGGACAGGGGGCCCACTGAAGCTTTCTTT	CAISDLDRGPTEAFF
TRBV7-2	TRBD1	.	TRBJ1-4	TGTGCCAGCAGCCTGGACAGGGGACGAAGGAATGAAAAACTGTTTTTT	CASSLDRGRRNEKLFF
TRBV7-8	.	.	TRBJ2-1	TGTGCCAGCAGCTTAAACAATGAGCAGTTCTTC	CASSLNNEQFF
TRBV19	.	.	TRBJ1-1	TGTGCCAGTAGCAGGCGGATAGGTGAAGCTTTCTTT	CASSRRIGEAFF
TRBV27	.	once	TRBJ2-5	TGTGCCAGCAGTCCCAATCAGGGGACCCAGTACTTC	CASSPNQGTQYF
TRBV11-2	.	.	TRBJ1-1	TGTGCCAGCAGCTTAGCAATGCTACTGAACACTGAAGCTTTCTTT	CASSLAMLLNTEAFF
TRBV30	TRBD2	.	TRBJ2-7	TGTGCCTGGAGTGTACTAGCGGGGGCTTACGAGCAGTACTTC	CAWSVLAGAYEQYF
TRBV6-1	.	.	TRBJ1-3	TGTGCCAGCAGTGAGTTATCCAGCCAGACCTCTGGAAACACCATATATTTT	CASSELSSQTSGNTIYF
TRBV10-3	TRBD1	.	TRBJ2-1	TGTGCCATCACTAACTTGGGACAGGGGGAAGGTGAGCAGTTCTTC	CAITNLGQGEGEQFF
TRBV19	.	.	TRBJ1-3	TGTGCCAGTAGTATACTCAACAGGAGGTCTGGAAACACCATATATTTT	CASSILNRRSGNTIYF
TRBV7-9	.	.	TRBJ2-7	TGTGCCAGCAGCTTCGACGGGGATTTCCCGGAGCAGTACTTC	CASSFDGDFPEQYF
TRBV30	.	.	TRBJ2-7	TGTGCCTGGACAGGGAGACCCTACGAGCAGTACTTC	CAWTGRPYEQYF
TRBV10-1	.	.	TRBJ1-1	TGCGCCAGCAGTGACTCGAACACTGAAGCTTTCTTT	CASSDSNTEAFF
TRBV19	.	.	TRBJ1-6	TGTGCCAGTAGTATAGTCGGGGAAAATTCACCCCTCCACTTT	CASSIVGENSPLHF
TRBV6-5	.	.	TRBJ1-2	TGTGCCTCCCATAAGAGCAGGGGAGGAGGCTACACCTTC	CASHKSRGGGYTF
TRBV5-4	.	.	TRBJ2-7	TGTGCCAGCAGCTCCGGACGTTCGTCCTACGAGCAGTACTTC	CASSSGRSSYEQYF
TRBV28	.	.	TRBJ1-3	TGTGCCAGCCTCGGGGGAAACACCATATATTTT	CASLGGNTIYF
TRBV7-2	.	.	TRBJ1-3	TGTGCCAGCAGCTTAGGTACGGGGTGGACTGGAAACACCATATATTTT	CASSLGTGWTGNTIYF
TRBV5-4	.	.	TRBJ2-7	TGTGCCAGCAGCTTGCCACCAGGCCAACCCTACGAGCAGTACTTC	CASSLPPGQPYEQYF
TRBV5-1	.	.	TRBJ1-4	TGCGCCAGCAGCCCCGGGGAGACAACTAATGAAAAACTGTTTTTT	CASSPGETTNEKLFF
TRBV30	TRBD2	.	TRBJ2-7	TGTGCCTGGAGTGTACCAAGCGCGGGGGGCACCTACGAGCAGTACTTC	CAWSVPSAGGTYEQYF
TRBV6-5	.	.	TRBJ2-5	TGTGCCAGCAGTTACGGCCAGTACGCGACCCAGTACTTC	CASSYGQYATQYF
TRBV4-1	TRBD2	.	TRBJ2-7	TGCGCCAGCAGCCACGGGACTAGCGGGAGAACGTACGAGCAGTACTTC	CASSHGTSGRTYEQYF
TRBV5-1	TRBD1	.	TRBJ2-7	TGCGCCAGCAGCTTGAGCGGCGACAGGGGCCACGAGCAGTACTTC	CASSLSGDRGHEQYF
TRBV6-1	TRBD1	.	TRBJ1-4	TGTGCCAGCAGTGAAGGGACAGGGGGTAGAACTAATGAAAAACTGTTTTTT	CASSEGTGGRTNEKLFF